These T cell receptor beta chains were read from a single sample in a study of shared clonotypes between healthy human individuals. Generated by immunoSEQ multiplex PCR, the TCRdb table keeps only in-frame clones and is missing some. The sample has approximately 340,000 clones; roughly 70% are singletons. The sample was memory CD4+ T cells sorted from blood. The receptors originated from a man younger than 40 in good health. The CDR3 runs from the conserved cysteine through the conserved F or W. Fields, in order: CDR3 DNA, CDR3 protein, clone size, J gene, D gene, V gene. The D gene is left open where the match is weak. Some rows have no size entry. The others give once, few or many, or a class for an expanded clone.

TGCGCCAGCAGCTTGGCCGCAACCCAAGAGACCCAGTACTTC CASSLAATQETQYF NA TRBJ2-5 NA TRBV5-1
TGTGCCAGCAGGTTTGCGGGTTCCACAGATACGCAGTATTTT CASRFAGSTDTQYF NA TRBJ2-3 NA TRBV6-1
TGCGCCAGCAGCGGCCGGGGTGCCCAAGGGACTGAAGCTTTCTTT CASSGRGAQGTEAFF NA TRBJ1-1 NA TRBV5-1
TGTGCCAGCAGTCGTGGAAGCGGGCCCTCCTACGAGCAGTACTTC CASSRGSGPSYEQYF NA TRBJ2-7 NA TRBV7-2
TGTGCCAGCAGTTCCAACGGACTAGCGGGTGGCTACGAGCAGTACTTC CASSSNGLAGGYEQYF few TRBJ2-7 TRBD2 TRBV27
TGCGCCAGCAGCCCAGGGACTAGCGGGGGAAGCTCCTACAATGAGCAGTTCTTC CASSPGTSGGSSYNEQFF NA TRBJ2-1 TRBD2 TRBV5-1
TGCGCCAGCAGTGATGGCAGCCAAGAGACCCAGTACTTC CASSDGSQETQYF few TRBJ2-5 NA TRBV10-1
TGTGCCAGCAGTGGTGATAGCGGAAACTCCTACGAGCAGTACTTC CASSGDSGNSYEQYF NA TRBJ2-7 NA TRBV2
TGTGCCAGTACCCCGTGGGGAACAGGGGCTGGGAAGGGCACCGGGGAGCTGTTTTTT CASTPWGTGAGKGTGELFF few TRBJ2-2 TRBD1 TRBV19
TGTGCCAGCAGTAGACAGAGGACCACTGAAGCTTTCTTT CASSRQRTTEAFF NA TRBJ1-1 NA TRBV6-6
TGTGCCAGCAGCGTAGTTCCAGGGAACGATGAGCAGTTCTTC CASSVVPGNDEQFF NA TRBJ2-1 NA TRBV9
TGTGCCAGCGGTCGCCGCCGGGACAGGGGGCCGGGGAGCAATCAGCCCCAGCATTTT CASGRRRDRGPGSNQPQHF NA TRBJ1-5 TRBD1 TRBV2
TGTGCCAGCAGGCCGCCAGGGGCTGGCTCCTACGAGCAGTACTTC CASRPPGAGSYEQYF NA TRBJ2-7 NA TRBV7-9
TGTGCCAGCAGAGTCCATCGGGAGCCCCAGCATTTT CASRVHREPQHF NA TRBJ1-5 NA TRBV6-1
TGTGCCAGCACGCTAGCGGGAGGGCTAGGGTCCTACGAGCAGTACTTC CASTLAGGLGSYEQYF NA TRBJ2-7 TRBD2 TRBV5-4
TGTGCCAGCAGTCGACGGCCGTCTGAAAAACTGTTTTTT CASSRRPSEKLFF few TRBJ1-4 NA TRBV27
TGTGCCAGCAGTGACAGGGCAGGCCGCGTCACCTTC CASSDRAGRVTF few TRBJ1-2 NA TRBV6-4
TGTGCCAGCACCCGCATCGGGGGTTTTACCGGGGAGCTGTTTTTT CASTRIGGFTGELFF NA TRBJ2-2 NA TRBV13
TGTGCCAGCAGTTTAAAATTTAGCGGGACCTACGAGCAGTACTTC CASSLKFSGTYEQYF NA TRBJ2-7 TRBD2 TRBV27
TGTGCCAGCAGCTCAGCTAGCGCCGAGCAGTACTTC CASSSASAEQYF NA TRBJ2-7 NA TRBV7-2